This entry describes one TCR beta chain. This entry belongs to a study of T cell changes during pregnancy in multiple sclerosis. Repertoires were generated with immunoSEQ multiplex PCR, while TCRdb's copy carries only in-frame clones and drops some. Among fewer than 70,000 clones listed, nearly 90% were seen once. This clonotype was sampled from a female donor with multiple sclerosis, enrolled in a pregnancy study. This specimen was peripheral blood, taken in the first trimester of pregnancy.

CDR3 amino acids: CSVDQGRGVLGGELFF. As DNA, the CDR3 is TGCAGCGTGGACCAGGGGCGGGGGGTTCTAGGCGGGGAGCTGTTTTTT. The genes are TRBV29-1 and TRBJ2-2, with TRBD2 matching 8 bases. The CDR3 covers 16 residues. The germline V gene encodes CDR1 SQVTM and CDR2 ANQGSEA. Trimming cost V 6 bases and J 7 bases; bases outside gene matches: 16.